The entry that follows covers one T cell receptor beta chain sequence. The source of the sample is a study of technical replicates of blood from several donors. The CDR3 consists of 11 residues. Trimming removed 3 bases from V and 3 bases from J, with 6 bases in between. Germline V gene sequence: CDR1 DFQATT, CDR2 SNEGSKA (reference sequence). Produced via immunoSEQ multiplex PCR; TCRdb's table is partial and in-frame only. The sample carries 75,000 to 90,000 clones, approximately 93% recorded once. This receptor was obtained from a human donor in good health. The sample consisted of T cells isolated from PBMCs. The chain recombines TRBV20-1 with TRBJ2-7; TRBD2 might be the D (5 bases). The CDR3 coding sequence is TGCAGTGCTAGTGGGAGCTACGAGCAGTACTTC. It translates to CSASGSYEQYF.